This TCR beta chain was recovered during a study of shared clonotypes between healthy human individuals. V shed 4 bases and J shed 2 bases, with 12 bases lying between them. The CDR3 consists of 14 residues. Germline V gene sequence: CDR1 SGHAT, CDR2 FQNNGV. The naive CD8 subset, CD45RO-negative cells positively selected for CCR7, excluded terminally differentiated effector memory CD45RA+ cells. Here immunoSEQ multiplex PCR was the method, and the copy in TCRdb shows in-frame clones only, minus some. The sample lists about 2 million clones; around 96% were seen once. The sequence came from a man between 18 and 35 years old in good health. Sequenced material: naive CD8+ T cells sorted from blood. The chain joins TRBV11-2 to TRBJ2-7; D is perhaps TRBD2 (6 bases). CDR3 sequence (DNA): TGTGCCAGCAGCTACCGAGCGGGCCCCTACGAGCAGTACTTC. Its translation is CASSYRAGPYEQYF.